These 7 T cell receptor beta chains share one sample of origin, sequenced in a study of Tregs in tolerant kidney transplant recipients. Sequencing was performed with immunoSEQ multiplex PCR; in TCRdb, only in-frame clones are kept and a portion is missing. The sample records 200,000 to 300,000 clones, roughly 84% being singletons. Sequenced input: CD4+ T cells from blood. The receptors come from a human donor in good health.

The V call is TRBV14, the J call TRBJ1-4; unclear D gene. Between the trimmed V and J ends, which lost 1 base and 4 bases, there was a span of 10 bases. This CDR3 has 15 amino acids. Per the germline V gene, CDR1 is SGHDN and CDR2 is FVKESK. The CDR3 coding sequence is TGTGCCAGCAGCCAAGGGCGGCAGGTTAATGAAAAACTGTTTTTT. Translated: CASSQGRQVNEKLFF.

This chain joins TRBV19 and TRBJ1-4; no firm D call. V lost 3 bases, J lost 4 bases, and 12 bases lay in between. Germline assignment: CDR1 LNHDA and CDR2 SQIVND (reference sequence). The CDR3 covers 15 residues. The CDR3 coding sequence is TGTGCCAGTAGTATCGTCGCGTATATTAATGAAAAACTGTTTTTT. Its protein product is CASSIVAYINEKLFF.

V usage is TRBV5-8 and J usage is TRBJ1-2; 10 nucleotides align to TRBD1. V gave up 0 bases and J gave up 7 bases; unmatched junction bases: 6. The CDR3 runs 15 residues. The germline V gene has CDR1 SGHTS and CDR2 YDEGEE. This CDR3 reads CASSLEDRGSFGYTF. The CDR3 DNA follows: TGTGCCAGCAGCTTGGAGGACAGGGGGAGCTTTGGCTACACCTTC.

The V call is TRBV5-4, the J call TRBJ1-2; D not certain. The CDR3 is 14 residues long. Trimming left V 0 bases short and J 5 bases short, with 11 bases between. Germline V gene lookup returns CDR1 SGHNT and CDR2 YYREEE (reference sequence). CDR3 protein: CASSLVPGYYGYTF. The CDR3, as DNA: TGTGCCAGCAGCTTGGTTCCGGGCTATTATGGCTACACCTTC.

V is TRBV27 and J is TRBJ2-1; D is possibly TRBD1 (5 bases). This CDR3 contains 13 residues. V was clipped by 7 bases and J by 5 bases, with 12 bases between them. The germline V gene encodes CDR1 MNHEY and CDR2 SMNVEV (reference sequence). For the CDR3, the DNA is TGTGCCAGCATGGGGCACGCAAACAATGAGCAGTTCTTC. This sequence encodes CASMGHANNEQFF.

The gene calls are TRBV5-4 and TRBJ2-3, with D tentatively TRBD1 (5 bases). The V gene lost 4 bases and the J gene lost 4 bases, with 16 bases spanning the gap. This CDR3 is built from 15 residues. The germline V gene has CDR1 SGHNT and CDR2 YYREEE (reference sequence). CDR3 residues: CASSQPTEGADTQYF. As DNA, the CDR3 is TGTGCCAGCAGCCAGCCCACAGAAGGGGCAGATACGCAGTATTTT.

V usage is TRBV19 and J usage is TRBJ2-7; TRBD1 agrees at 7 bases. This CDR3 contains 14 residues. V trimming: 7 bases; J trimming: 0 bases; junction bases outside the gene matches: 6. CDR1 LNHDA and CDR2 SQIVND come from the germline V gene (reference sequence). CDR3 region: CASTPTGRSYEQYF. DNA of the CDR3: TGTGCCAGTACCCCGACAGGGCGCTCCTACGAGCAGTACTTC.